The 18 T cell receptor beta chains given below trace back to one sample, sequenced in a study of control samples from healthy donors and cancer patients. This table comes from immunoSEQ multiplex PCR, and its TCRdb copy is limited to in-frame clones, with some not included. The data contain some 100,000 clones, approximately 92% of them singletons. The specimen sequenced was blood. The receptors shown here come from a human donor in good health. The donor label of this sample is uncertain.

This clone has a single count. This rearrangement joins TRBV19 to TRBJ1-5, with D unresolved. Trimming shortened V by 5 bases and J by 2 bases, and 13 bases separated the two germline ends. CDR1 is LNHDA, CDR2 SQIVND, per germline (reference sequence). The CDR3 runs 15 residues. CDR3 protein: CASSEVLYGNQPQHF. The CDR3 nucleotides are TGTGCCAGTAGTGAAGTTCTATACGGCAATCAGCCCCAGCATTTT.

J is TRBJ2-1 and V is TRBV14, with a tentative D call TRBD1 (5 bases). Deletions cut 0 bases from V and 2 bases from J, with 11 bases between. The germline V gene encodes CDR1 SGHDN and CDR2 FVKESK. The CDR3 spans 16 residues. CDR3 protein: CASSQDNLRAYNEQFF. CDR3 coding DNA: TGTGCCAGCAGCCAAGATAATCTCAGGGCCTACAATGAGCAGTTCTTC.

This chain joins TRBV5-8 and TRBJ1-4; TRBD1 agrees at 8 bases. This CDR3 region has 18 residues. Germline V gene data show CDR1 as SGHTS and CDR2 as YDEGEE. The V gene end was trimmed by 4 bases and the J gene end by 0 bases; junction bases not matched to a gene: 11. The CDR3 reads CASSPMTGALSTNEKLFF. DNA of the CDR3: TGTGCCAGCAGCCCGATGACAGGGGCTTTATCAACTAATGAAAAACTGTTTTTT. Filled out from reference TRBV5-8 and TRBJ1-4, the complete variable domain reads EAGVTQSPTHLIKTRGQQATLRCSPISGHTSVYWYQQALGLGLQFLLWYDEGEERNRGNFPPRFSGRQFPNYSSELNVNALELEDSALYLCASSPMTGALSTNEKLFFGSGTQLSVL.

The V gene is TRBV6-2 or TRBV6-3, the J gene TRBJ1-1; TRBD1 might be the D (6 bases). Germline lookup yields CDR1 MNHEY and CDR2 SVGEGT. CDR3 length equals 15 residues. Trimming left V 6 bases short and J 0 bases short, with 14 bases between. CDR3 in amino acids: CASSFRTVMNTEAFF. Here the CDR3 DNA reads TGTGCCAGCAGCTTTAGGACAGTCATGAACACTGAAGCTTTCTTT.

This clone was seen a few times. The chain is built from TRBV29-1 and TRBJ2-3; D remains ambiguous. The V end lost 7 bases, the J end lost 5 bases, and 13 bases lay between the germline ends. The CDR3 runs to 12 residues. Germline V gene sequence: CDR1 SQVTM, CDR2 ANQGSEA. This chain's CDR3 is CSASDPGDTQYF. CDR3 in DNA: TGCAGCGCCTCGGACCCAGGAGATACGCAGTATTTT.

V gene TRBV27 combines with J gene TRBJ1-1, with D perhaps TRBD1 (6 bases). CDR1 is MNHEY, CDR2 SMNVEV, per germline (reference sequence). Trimming took 6 bases from V and 0 from J, leaving 11 bases between them. The CDR3 is 14 residues long. This CDR3 reads CASSLQGLNTEAFF. CDR3 in DNA: TGTGCCAGCAGCCTACAGGGTTTGAACACTGAAGCTTTCTTT.

The V gene is TRBV6-1, the J gene TRBJ1-5, with TRBD1 matching 8 bases. V lost 4 bases and J lost 6; bases outside the gene matches: 11. This CDR3 has 16 amino acids. Looked up from germline, CDR1 is MNHNS and CDR2 is SASEGT. Written as DNA, the CDR3 is TGTGCCAGCAGTGGAGGGACCAGGGGGCCTATTCAGCCCCAGCATTTT. Protein: CASSGGTRGPIQPQHF.

As DNA, the CDR3 is TGTGCCAGCACAGGGACAGCCGATAACTATGGCTACACCTTC. It codes for CASTGTADNYGYTF. The chain recombines TRBV25-1 with TRBJ1-2, with 7 nucleotides matching TRBD1. V trimming: 7 bases; J trimming: 1 base; junction bases outside the gene matches: 6. The germline V gene has CDR1 MGHDK and CDR2 SYGVNS. The CDR3 is 14 amino acids.

In DNA form, the CDR3 reads TGTGCCACCCGGGTGGGGGAGTCGACAGATACGCAGTATTTT. Protein: CATRVGESTDTQYF. The chain uses TRBV10-3 and TRBJ2-3, with D perhaps matching TRBD1 or TRBD2 (5 bases each). V was cut by 10 bases and J by 3 bases, with 17 bases left in between. The germline V gene has CDR1 ENHRY and CDR2 SYGVKD. CDR3 length: 14 residues.

The table lists this clone with a count of one. This chain uses TRBV29-1 with TRBJ1-3; D is perhaps TRBD1 (6 bases). The CDR3 totals 13 residues. The V end was cut by 7 bases, the J end by 3 bases, with 13 bases between. Per germline, CDR1 SQVTM and CDR2 ANQGSEA. The CDR3: CSAKWTDGNTIYF. The CDR3 DNA is TGCAGCGCCAAGTGGACAGATGGAAACACCATATATTTT.

The V gene is TRBV24-1, the J gene TRBJ1-2; D gene ambiguous. In germline, CDR1 is KGHDR, CDR2 SFDVKD. The V end was cut by 5 bases, the J end by 3 bases, with 6 bases between. The CDR3 sequence is 12 residues long. Here the CDR3 DNA reads TGTGCCACCAGTGTGGGTGACTATGGCTACACCTTC. It yields the protein CATSVGDYGYTF.

The chain uses TRBV6-5 and TRBJ2-7, with D perhaps matching TRBD1 (6 bases). CDR3 length equals 13 residues. V lost 5 bases to trimming and J lost 3 bases, with 11 bases between them. Germline CDR1 reads MNHEY; CDR2 reads SVGAGI. This CDR3 is CASSPWDIYEQYF. Here the CDR3 DNA reads TGTGCCAGCAGTCCATGGGACATCTACGAGCAGTACTTC.

The J gene is TRBJ2-6, the V gene TRBV24-1, with 7 bases that match TRBD2. The germline gives CDR1 KGHDR, CDR2 SFDVKD. The CDR3 has 18 amino acids. V shed 6 bases and J 0 bases; nucleotides not matched to a gene: 10. CDR3 protein: CATSPGRDHFSGANVLTF. CDR3 nucleotide sequence: TGTGCCACCAGTCCTGGGAGGGACCACTTCTCTGGGGCCAACGTCCTGACTTTC.

The chain has TRBV6-2 or TRBV6-3 and TRBJ1-6; no clear D. This CDR3 region has 20 residues. Germline V lookup: CDR1 MNHEY, CDR2 SVGEGT. The V and J ends lost 2 bases and 5 bases respectively, with 25 bases between them. The CDR3 is CASSYPHGGGIVLDNSPLHF. The DNA for the CDR3 is TGTGCCAGCAGTTACCCCCATGGTGGAGGGATTGTTCTGGATAATTCACCCCTCCACTTT.

This rearrangement joins TRBV28 to TRBJ1-1; weak D call: TRBD1 (6 bases). Looked up from germline, CDR1 is MDHEN and CDR2 is SYDVKM. Trimming removed 2 bases at V and 0 bases at J, with 10 bases between. The CDR3 has 15 residues. CDR3 coding DNA: TGTGCCAGCAGTTTAAGTGGGACAATGAACACTGAAGCTTTCTTT. Translation: CASSLSGTMNTEAFF.

The V gene is TRBV5-1, the J gene TRBJ2-1; the D call may be TRBD1 or TRBD2 (6 bases each). Trimming stripped 6 bases from V and 6 bases from J, with 19 bases between. The germline V gene encodes CDR1 SGHRS and CDR2 YFSETQ. CDR3 length: 15 residues. This chain's CDR3 is CASIRDGGSSNEQFF. In DNA, the CDR3 is TGCGCCAGCATCCGGGACGGGGGCTCGAGCAATGAGCAGTTCTTC.

The chain has TRBV7-3 and TRBJ2-3; D might be TRBD1 or TRBD2, each matching 6 bases. Deletions cut 5 bases from V and 4 bases from J, with 13 bases between. This CDR3 is 14 amino acids long. Germline V gives CDR1 SGHTA, CDR2 FQGTGA. The CDR3: CASSVSGAADTQYF. The DNA of the CDR3 is TGTGCCAGCAGCGTCTCGGGGGCGGCAGATACGCAGTATTTT.

V and J are TRBV6-6 and TRBJ1-5; TRBD1 is a possible D gene (6 bases). V shed 8 bases and J shed 4 bases, with 15 bases lying between them. The CDR3 has 14 residues. Looked up from germline, CDR1 is MNHNY and CDR2 is SVGAGI (reference sequence). The CDR3 sequence is CASLAGDTNQPQHF. The CDR3 DNA reads as TGTGCCAGCCTGGCAGGGGATACTAATCAGCCCCAGCATTTT.